The 26 T cell receptor beta chains given below trace back to one sample, sequenced in a study of blood T cell repertoires in COVID-19. The assay was immunoSEQ multiplex PCR, and TCRdb's table has in-frame clones only and misses some. The sample consists of 260,000 or so clones, around 84% of them appearing once. The sequenced material came from PBMCs or T cells enriched from blood (not recorded which). These receptors came from a man between 18 and 35 years old who had recovered from COVID-19.

The chain is built from TRBV27 and TRBJ2-1, with 12 bases identical to TRBD2. The CDR3 consists of 14 residues. Germline lookup yields CDR1 MNHEY and CDR2 SMNVEV (reference sequence). Unmatched junction bases numbered 6, after V lost 8 bases and J lost 7 bases. CDR3 nucleotides: TGTGCCAGCCAACCAGGACTAGCGGGGAATGAGCAGTTCTTC. This encodes CASQPGLAGNEQFF.

This chain connects TRBV5-1 to TRBJ1-1, with D uncertain. The CDR3 covers 14 residues. Trimming left V 0 bases short and J 2 bases short, with 8 bases between. The V gene's germline CDR1 is SGHRS and CDR2 YFSETQ. This chain's CDR3 is CASSLAGFNTEAFF. The CDR3 DNA sequence: TGCGCCAGCAGCTTGGCGGGGTTTAACACTGAAGCTTTCTTT.

CDR3 in DNA: TGTGCCAGCAGCTTAGTCCCCTGGACAGGAAAGGAGGGTAATGAAAAACTGTTTTTT. It translates to CASSLVPWTGKEGNEKLFF. The chain combines TRBV11-2 with TRBJ1-4, with 7 bases aligning to TRBD1. V shed 1 base, J shed 4 bases, and the junction held 15 bases outside the gene matches. Germline V lookup: CDR1 SGHAT, CDR2 FQNNGV. The CDR3 totals 19 residues. Supplemented by reference TRBV11-2 and TRBJ1-4, the full variable domain reads EAGVAQSPRYKIIEKRQSVAFWCNPISGHATLYWYQQILGQGPKLLIQFQNNGVVDDSQLPKDRFSAERLKGVDSTLKIQPAKLEDSAVYLCASSLVPWTGKEGNEKLFFGSGTQLSVL.

This chain links TRBV30 with TRBJ1-5, with D maybe TRBD1 (5 bases). This CDR3 is 15 amino acids long. The V gene lost 1 base and the J gene lost 0 bases, with 10 bases spanning the gap. Germline lookup yields CDR1 GTSNPN and CDR2 SVGIG (reference sequence). The CDR3 loop is CAWSGGGNSNQPQHF. CDR3 nucleotides: TGTGCCTGGAGTGGGGGGGGGAATAGCAATCAGCCCCAGCATTTT.

The rearrangement links TRBV30 to TRBJ2-2; possibly TRBD2 for D (6 bases). Germline lookup yields CDR1 GTSNPN and CDR2 SVGIG (reference sequence). V was cut by 5 bases and J by 3 bases, with 16 bases left in between. The CDR3 totals 15 residues. Here the CDR3 reads CAWAFSGEDTGELFF. CDR3 nucleotides: TGTGCCTGGGCCTTCTCGGGGGAGGACACCGGGGAGCTGTTTTTT. The full variable domain, completed using reference TRBV30 and TRBJ2-2, is SQTIHQWPATLVQPVGSPLSLECTVEGTSNPNLYWYRQAAGRGLQLLFYSVGIGQISSEVPQNLSASRPQDRQFILSSKKLLLSDSGFYLCAWAFSGEDTGELFFGEGSRLTVL.

The rearrangement joins TRBV30 to TRBJ2-1, with 7 bases identical to TRBD1. The V segment lost 3 bases and the J segment 4 bases; nucleotides outside the gene matches: 9. The CDR3 contains 15 residues. Germline CDR1 reads GTSNPN; CDR2 reads SVGIG (reference sequence). The CDR3 DNA is TGTGCCTGGAGGGGGGTTTGGGACAGTTACAATGAGCAGTTCTTC. This translates into CAWRGVWDSYNEQFF.

This chain links TRBV21-1 with TRBJ2-7; TRBD1 is the table's D call, not checked against the DNA. TRBV21-1 is termed a pseudogene. This CDR3 comprises 13 residues. DNA of the CDR3: TGTGCCAGCGGGACAGGGTGTATGTACGAGCAGTACTTC. Translated: CASGTGCMYEQYF.

V gene TRBV2 combines with J gene TRBJ1-2; a possible D gene is TRBD1 (5 bases). Trimming took 6 bases from V and 5 from J, leaving 13 bases between them. In germline, CDR1 is SNHLY, CDR2 FYNNEI. The CDR3 runs to 13 residues. The CDR3 spells CASSGGGAYGYTF. Here the CDR3 DNA reads TGTGCCAGCAGCGGGGGAGGGGCATATGGCTACACCTTC.

CDR3 loop: CASSTAGQGIAEAFF. CDR3 sequence (DNA): TGTGCCAGCTCAACCGCTGGACAGGGTATCGCTGAAGCTTTCTTT. The J gene is TRBJ1-1, the V gene TRBV18, with 8 bases matching TRBD1. The CDR3 extends over 15 amino acids. Germline-derived CDR1 and CDR2 are KGHSH and LQKENI. Unmatched junction bases numbered 11, after V lost 5 bases and J lost 6 bases.

The rearrangement joins TRBV19 to TRBJ1-3; D call uncertain. V shed 3 bases and J shed 6 bases, with 15 bases lying between them. The CDR3 spans 15 residues. The V gene's germline CDR1 is LNHDA and CDR2 SQIVND (reference sequence). CDR3 amino acids: CASSIPTGFKNTIYF. In nucleotides, the CDR3 is TGTGCCAGTAGTATTCCGACGGGTTTCAAAAACACCATATATTTT.

The chain has TRBV5-1 and TRBJ2-1, with D maybe TRBD1 (5 bases). The CDR3 length is 15 residues. Trimming removed 2 bases from V and 7 bases from J, with 16 bases in between. Germline CDR1 reads SGHRS; CDR2 reads YFSETQ. For the CDR3, the DNA is TGCGCCAGCAGCTTTCAGGGCGTCCGGCAGAATGAGCAGTTCTTC. Protein sequence: CASSFQGVRQNEQFF.

The CDR3 here is CASSTQGGVNTEAFF. The CDR3 nucleotides read TGCGCCAGCAGCACACAGGGGGGTGTGAACACTGAAGCTTTCTTT. The chain couples TRBV5-1 to TRBJ1-1, with TRBD1 identical over 8 bases. In germline, CDR1 is SGHRS, CDR2 YFSETQ. The junction had 5 bases not matched to a gene; V was cut back by 4 bases and J by 0 bases. CDR3 size: 15 residues.

The chain employs TRBV7-2 and TRBJ2-2; a weak D match, TRBD1 (5 bases). This CDR3 comprises 15 residues. Germline V gene data show CDR1 as SGHTA and CDR2 as FQGNSA. Between the trimmed V and J ends, which lost 3 bases and 1 base, there was a span of 9 bases. Written as DNA, the CDR3 is TGTGCCAGCAGCTTTAACAGGATGAACACCGGGGAGCTGTTTTTT. This codes for CASSFNRMNTGELFF.

The chain joins TRBV15 to TRBJ1-2; 7 bases are a match to TRBD1. V shed 1 base and J 4 bases; nucleotides not matched to a gene: 3. CDR3 length equals 14 residues. From germline, CDR1 is LNHNV and CDR2 YYDKDF (reference sequence). The CDR3 bases are TGTGCCACCAGCAGAGGCACAGGGGTCTATGGCTACACCTTC. It is translated as CATSRGTGVYGYTF. The full variable domain, completed using reference TRBV15 and TRBJ1-2, is DAMVIQNPRYQVTQFGKPVTLSCSQTLNHNVMYWYQQKSSQAPKLLFHYYDKDFNNEADTPDNFQSRRPNTSFCFLDIRSPGLGDTAMYLCATSRGTGVYGYTFGSGTRLTVV.

This chain links TRBV2 with TRBJ1-1; TRBD1 is a possible D gene (5 bases). The germline gives CDR1 SNHLY, CDR2 FYNNEI. The ends were cut back, 3 bases at V and 3 bases at J, with 14 bases in the middle. There are 15 residues in the CDR3. Written as DNA, the CDR3 is TGTGCCAGCAGTGATAACCCTACAGGCTACACTGAAGCTTTCTTT. This codes for CASSDNPTGYTEAFF.

The chain is built from TRBV2 and TRBJ2-2, with 9 bases matching TRBD1. This CDR3 has 14 residues. Germline V CDR1 and CDR2: SNHLY, FYNNEI. The V and J ends lost 9 bases and 4 bases, in that order; junction bases with no gene match: 6. CDR3 sequence: CASRGQGSTGELFF. The CDR3 region has the DNA TGTGCCAGTAGAGGACAGGGGAGCACCGGGGAGCTGTTTTTT.

The table lists this clone with a count of one. The rearrangement uses TRBV27 and TRBJ1-5; 8 positions match TRBD1. J gave up 2 bases and V 4 bases, and 4 bases lay outside the gene matches. The CDR3 is 15 amino acids. Germline CDR1 reads MNHEY; CDR2 reads SMNVEV (reference sequence). The CDR3, as DNA: TGTGCCAGCAGTTCAGACAGGGGTGGCAATCAGCCCCAGCATTTT. Protein product: CASSSDRGGNQPQHF.

CDR3 loop: CSVPGGFFTDTQYF. The CDR3 DNA is TGCAGCGTACCCGGGGGGTTTTTCACAGATACGCAGTATTTT. The chain combines TRBV29-1 with TRBJ2-3; the match to TRBD2 covers 7 bases. CDR1 is SQVTM, CDR2 ANQGSEA, per germline. J lost 2 bases, V lost 6 bases, and 8 bases had no gene match. There are 14 residues in the CDR3.

J is TRBJ1-1 and V is TRBV28; 7 nucleotides agree with TRBD1. CDR3 length equals 14 residues. V lost 6 bases and J lost 1; bases outside the gene matches: 5. CDR1 is MDHEN and CDR2 is SYDVKM in the germline V gene. The CDR3 here is CASRETGPNTEAFF. CDR3 sequence (DNA): TGTGCCAGCAGGGAGACAGGGCCGAACACTGAAGCTTTCTTT.

This clone occurred a few times. This chain connects TRBV18 to TRBJ2-7, with 8 bases lining up with TRBD1. Per the germline V gene, CDR1 is KGHSH and CDR2 is LQKENI. There are 13 residues in the CDR3. V was pared by 4 bases and J by 6 bases, with 5 bases of the junction left unmatched. The CDR3 nucleotides are TGTGCCAGCTCACTCGGACAGGGTAGCGAGCAGTACTTC. Translated: CASSLGQGSEQYF.

The J gene is TRBJ2-2, the V gene TRBV23-1; D gene unclear. TRBV23-1 is annotated as an ORF whose role is uncertain. The CDR3 covers 15 residues. With 0 bases removed from V and 6 bases from J, the gap between germline ends came to 11 bases. The CDR3 coding sequence is TGCGCCAGCAGTCAATCGGAGCTCAGAGCCGGGGAGCTGTTTTTT. As protein: CASSQSELRAGELFF.

This clone has a handful of counts. This rearrangement joins TRBV2 to TRBJ2-7, with TRBD2 identical over 7 bases. J was trimmed by 7 bases and V by 8 bases; bases with no gene match: 11. Looked up from germline, CDR1 is SNHLY and CDR2 is FYNNEI. This CDR3 region has 13 residues. The CDR3 sequence: CASVIAGADEQYF. The CDR3 nucleotides read TGTGCCAGCGTGATTGCGGGAGCGGATGAGCAGTACTTC.

The genes are TRBV19 and TRBJ2-5, with TRBD2 identical over 8 bases. The CDR3 is made up of 14 amino acids. J gave up 2 bases and V 3 bases, and 2 bases lay outside the gene matches. Looked up from germline, CDR1 is LNHDA and CDR2 is SQIVND (reference sequence). The CDR3 protein is CASSILAGQETQYF. CDR3 sequence (DNA): TGTGCCAGTAGTATTTTAGCGGGACAAGAGACCCAGTACTTC. Filled out from reference TRBV19 and TRBJ2-5, the complete variable domain reads DGGITQSPKYLFRKEGQNVTLSCEQNLNHDAMYWYRQDPGQGLRLIYYSQIVNDFQKGDIAEGYSVSREKKESFPLTVTSAQKNPTAFYLCASSILAGQETQYFGPGTRLLVL.

The chain carries TRBV6-5 and TRBJ2-7, with D maybe TRBD2 (6 bases). Trimming stripped 0 bases from V and 6 bases from J, with 15 bases between. The length of the CDR3 is 15 residues. The germline gives CDR1 MNHEY, CDR2 SVGAGI. CDR3 amino acids: CASSYSREFPAEQYF. The CDR3 region has the DNA TGTGCCAGCAGTTACTCTCGGGAGTTTCCCGCCGAGCAGTACTTC.

This chain links TRBV27 with TRBJ2-6, with TRBD1 as a possible D gene (6 bases). Per germline, CDR1 MNHEY and CDR2 SMNVEV (reference sequence). This CDR3 is 18 amino acids long. Trimming removed 6 bases at V and 2 bases at J, with 20 bases between. The CDR3 nucleotides are TGTGCCAGCAGCCCAAACAGGGAAGGGCCCCCTGGGGCCAACGTCCTGACTTTC. This gives the protein CASSPNREGPPGANVLTF.

CDR3 nucleotide sequence: TGTGCCAGCTCACCGACAGGGATGAAAAACATTCAGTACTTC. This encodes CASSPTGMKNIQYF. V and J are TRBV18 and TRBJ2-4; 7 bases line up with TRBD1. The ends lost 3 bases at V and 4 bases at J; junction bases unmatched: 3. CDR1 KGHSH and CDR2 LQKENI come from the germline V gene. CDR3 length equals 14 residues.